The T cell receptor beta chain described here comes from a study of blood T cell repertoires in COVID-19. Study overall: Samples came from the United States, Italy and Spain, spanning acute and convalescent COVID-19. The cDNA or gDNA used as material had been derived from T cells, B-cell-depleted T cells, or PBMCs.

Seattle patients were enrolled during active infection and followed longitudinally. CDR3 length equals 14 residues. Germline CDR1 and CDR2: SGHTA and FQGNSA. V was clipped by 3 bases and J by 5 bases; unmatched bases: 5. In the authors' workflow: Estimation of nucleated cell counts was performed using reference gene primer amplification. Sequencing used immunoSEQ multiplex PCR; TCRdb keeps in-frame clones, though not all of them. V and J calls and clone size are those listed in that table; D and trimming were worked out from the DNA. The repertoire holds 200,000 to 250,000 clones, with 90% to 95% as singletons.

Material for sequencing was peripheral blood. The clonotype comes from a man between 60 and 70 years old with COVID-19, enrolled during active disease. V is TRBV7-2 and J is TRBJ2-3, with 7 bases aligning to TRBD2. The CDR3 nucleotides read TGTGCCAGCAGCTTCCTAGCGGAACGAGATACGCAGTATTTT. It translates to CASSFLAERDTQYF.